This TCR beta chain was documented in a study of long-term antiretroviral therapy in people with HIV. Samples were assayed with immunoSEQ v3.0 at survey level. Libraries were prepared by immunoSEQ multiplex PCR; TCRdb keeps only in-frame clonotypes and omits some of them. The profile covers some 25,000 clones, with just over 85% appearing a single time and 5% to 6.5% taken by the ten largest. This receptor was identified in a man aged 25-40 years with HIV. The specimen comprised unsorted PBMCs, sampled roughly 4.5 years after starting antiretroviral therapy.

DNA for the CDR3: TGCGCCAGCAGCCAAGCTGGGTCAAGTTCCTACGAGCAGTACTTC. As protein: CASSQAGSSSYEQYF. The rearrangement joins TRBV4-1 to TRBJ2-7; unclear D gene. In germline, CDR1 is MGHRA, CDR2 YSYEKL. The V and J ends lost 1 base and 1 base respectively, with 11 bases between them. The CDR3 has 15 residues.